This T cell receptor beta chain was sequenced for a study of blood T cell repertoires in COVID-19. Study background: Samples representing acute and convalescent COVID-19 were sourced from the United States, Italy and Spain. T cells, B-cell-depleted T cells, or PBMCs provided the cDNA or gDNA that served as material.

Original data processing: Reference gene primers were amplified, and this amplification served to estimate nucleated cell counts. The table came from immunoSEQ multiplex PCR; TCRdb's copy has only in-frame clones and leaves some out. For V, J and clone size, that table is used; D and trimming come from the DNA. Of some 67,000 clones listed, roughly 73% were seen once; the top ten hold 6.3%. Trimming stripped 3 bases from V and 5 bases from J, with 7 bases between. The CDR3 runs to 11 residues. Germline CDR1 DFQATT, CDR2 SNEGSKA (reference sequence). Specimen: peripheral blood. The rearrangement links TRBV20-1 to TRBJ1-1; a weak D match, TRBD1 (6 bases). The sequence came from a woman aged 55-75 years with acute or convalescent COVID-19. The CDR3 DNA follows: TGCAGTGCTAGCGACAGGACTGAAGCTTTCTTT. It is translated as CSASDRTEAFF.